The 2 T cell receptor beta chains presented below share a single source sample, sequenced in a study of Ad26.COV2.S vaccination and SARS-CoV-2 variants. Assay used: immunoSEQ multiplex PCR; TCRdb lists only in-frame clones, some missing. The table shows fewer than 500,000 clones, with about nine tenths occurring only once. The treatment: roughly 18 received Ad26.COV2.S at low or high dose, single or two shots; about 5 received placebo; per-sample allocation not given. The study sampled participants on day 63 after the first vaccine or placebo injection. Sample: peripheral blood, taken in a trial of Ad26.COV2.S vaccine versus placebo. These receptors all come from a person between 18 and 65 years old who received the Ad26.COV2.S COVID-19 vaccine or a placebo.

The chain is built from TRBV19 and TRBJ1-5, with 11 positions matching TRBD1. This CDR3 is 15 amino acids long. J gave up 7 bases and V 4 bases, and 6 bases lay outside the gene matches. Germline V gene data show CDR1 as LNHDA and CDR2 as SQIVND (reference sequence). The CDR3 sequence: CASSTPGTGGQPQHF. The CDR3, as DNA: TGTGCCAGTAGTACCCCCGGGACAGGGGGGCAGCCCCAGCATTTT. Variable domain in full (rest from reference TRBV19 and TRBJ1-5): DGGITQSPKYLFRKEGQNVTLSCEQNLNHDAMYWYRQDPGQGLRLIYYSQIVNDFQKGDIAEGYSVSREKKESFPLTVTSAQKNPTAFYLCASSTPGTGGQPQHFGDGTRLSIL.

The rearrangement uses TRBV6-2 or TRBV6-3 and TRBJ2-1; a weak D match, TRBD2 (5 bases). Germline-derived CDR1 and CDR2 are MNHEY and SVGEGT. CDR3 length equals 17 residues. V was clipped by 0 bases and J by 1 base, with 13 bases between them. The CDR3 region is CASSYSATGWSYNEQFF. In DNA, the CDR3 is TGTGCCAGCAGTTACTCGGCGACGGGATGGTCCTACAATGAGCAGTTCTTC.